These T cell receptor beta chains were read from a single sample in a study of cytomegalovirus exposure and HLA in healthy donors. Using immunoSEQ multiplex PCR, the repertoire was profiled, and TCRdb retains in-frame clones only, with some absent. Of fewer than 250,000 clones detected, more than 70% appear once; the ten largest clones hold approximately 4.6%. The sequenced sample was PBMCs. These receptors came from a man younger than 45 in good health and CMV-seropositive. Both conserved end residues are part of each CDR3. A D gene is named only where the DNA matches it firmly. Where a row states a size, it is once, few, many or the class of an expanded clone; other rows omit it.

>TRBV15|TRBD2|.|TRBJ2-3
TGTGCCACCAGCAGAGATGGCGGGAGGGAGTTGGGAGATACGCAGTATTTT
CATSRDGGRELGDTQYF
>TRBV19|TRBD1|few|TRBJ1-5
TGTGCCAGTAGTAAACGACAGGGGGCGACTAGCAATCAGCCCCAGCATTTT
CASSKRQGATSNQPQHF
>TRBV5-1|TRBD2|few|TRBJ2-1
TGCGCCAGCAGCTCCCTAGCGGGAAGCTCCTACAATGAGCAGTTCTTC
CASSSLAGSSYNEQFF
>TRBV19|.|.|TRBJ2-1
TGTGCCAGTAGTGCCGTAGGTGCGGTCATCTACAATGAGCAGTTCTTC
CASSAVGAVIYNEQFF
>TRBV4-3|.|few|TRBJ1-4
TGCGCCAGCAGCCCGGGGGACGGCCCTAATGAAAAACTGTTTTTT
CASSPGDGPNEKLFF
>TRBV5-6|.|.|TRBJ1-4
TGTGCCAGCAGCTTGGCAGCAGGATCAAAACTGTTTTTT
CASSLAAGSKLFF
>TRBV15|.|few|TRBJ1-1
TGTGCCACCAGCAGAGGAGGTTCGGTCCAGAACACTGAAGCTTTCTTT
CATSRGGSVQNTEAFF
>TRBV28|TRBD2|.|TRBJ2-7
TGTGCCAGCAGTTTGACTAGCGGGAGCGGTTTTTACGAGCAGTACTTC
CASSLTSGSGFYEQYF
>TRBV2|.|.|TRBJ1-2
TGTGCCAGCAGTGGTTCTGGGGGCTCGAGGGGCTACACCTTC
CASSGSGGSRGYTF
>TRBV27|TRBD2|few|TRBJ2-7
TGTGCCAGCAGTTTATCGGCGGGACTAGCGGGAGTCGAGCAGTACTTC
CASSLSAGLAGVEQYF
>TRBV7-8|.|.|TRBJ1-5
TGTGCCAGCAGTGGAGCGGTAACTCAGCAGCATTTT
CASSGAVTQQHF
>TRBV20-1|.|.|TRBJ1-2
TGCAGTGCTAGATTACCGGATGGCTACACCTTC
CSARLPDGYTF
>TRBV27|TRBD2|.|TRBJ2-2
TGTGCCAGCAGTTCCCTAGCGGGACCCAGGGACACCGGGGAGCTGTTTTTT
CASSSLAGPRDTGELFF
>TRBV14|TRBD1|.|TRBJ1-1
TGTGCCAGCAGCCAAAATCCAGGGGGGATAACTGAAGCTTTCTTT
CASSQNPGGITEAFF